The 19 T cell receptor beta chains below were found in one sample sequenced in a study of blood T cells in healthy people across ages. Together with a sample-barcoded 5' primer, a J-beta primer mix was included in a second PCR lasting about 7 to 12 cycles. TCRdb re-called the 5' RACE reads through MiXCR, storing one row per CDR3 protein. The top ten hold 30% to 40% of the sample, which has around 690,000 distinct CDR3 sequences, 58% seen once. Specimen: blood. Receptor source: a man aged 55 to 69 in good health.

J is TRBJ1-2 and V is TRBV4-1; a weak D match, TRBD1 (6 bases). The germline gives CDR1 MGHRA, CDR2 YSYEKL. The ends were cut back, 1 base at V and 4 bases at J, with 10 bases in the middle. The CDR3 sequence is 14 residues long. DNA of the CDR3: TGCGCCAGCAGCCAAGGTCAGGACAGCTATGGCTACACCTTC. Its translation: CASSQGQDSYGYTF.

The chain joins TRBV11-2 to TRBJ1-6; TRBD1 matches at 8 bases. This CDR3 has 14 residues. Germline CDR1 SGHAT, CDR2 FQNNGV. The V gene end was trimmed by 5 bases and the J gene end by 8 bases; junction bases not matched to a gene: 5. This CDR3 is CASSGGQADSPLHF. CDR3 coding DNA: TGTGCCAGCAGCGGGGGACAGGCGGATTCACCCCTCCACTTT. The full variable domain, its missing parts supplied by reference TRBV11-2 and TRBJ1-6, is EAGVAQSPRYKIIEKRQSVAFWCNPISGHATLYWYQQILGQGPKLLIQFQNNGVVDDSQLPKDRFSAERLKGVDSTLKIQPAKLEDSAVYLCASSGGQADSPLHFGNGTRLTVT.

The table lists this clonotype with a few counts. The chain combines TRBV29-1 with TRBJ2-7; a weak D match, TRBD1 (6 bases). The ends were cut back, 6 bases at V and 6 bases at J, with 15 bases in the middle. This CDR3 is built from 12 residues. CDR1 and CDR2 from the germline V gene are SQVTM and ANQGSEA. The CDR3 here is CSVAGASPEQYF. The CDR3 region has the DNA TGCAGCGTAGCAGGGGCCTCCCCCGAGCAGTACTTC.

The J gene is TRBJ2-7, the V gene TRBV7-2; 7 bases map to TRBD1. CDR1 is SGHTA, CDR2 FQGNSA, per germline. The CDR3 totals 14 residues. V shed 5 bases, J shed 2 bases, and the junction held 6 bases outside the gene matches. In DNA form, the CDR3 reads TGTGCCAGCAGCGAGCAGACAGGGACCTACGAGCAGTACTTC. Amino acids: CASSEQTGTYEQYF.

About this clonotype: A junction end diverges from the germline sequence, so it may reflect a read error. The chain uses TRBV5-1 and TRBJ2-3; D tentatively fits TRBD1 or TRBD2 (7 bases each). Looked up from germline, CDR1 is SGHRS and CDR2 is YFSETQ. The CDR3 is 16 residues long. CDR3 loop: CAGSASGTEHTDTQYF. The CDR3 coding sequence is TGCGCCGGCAGCGCCAGCGGGACAGAACACACAGATACGCAGTATTTT.

The chain carries TRBV12-3 or TRBV12-4 and TRBJ1-5, with D possibly matching TRBD1 (5 bases). Trimming left V 6 bases short and J 7 bases short, with 16 bases between. The CDR3 is made up of 14 amino acids. The CDR3 spells CASSGWGSKQPQHF. CDR3 coding DNA: TGTGCCAGCAGCGGGTGGGGCAGTAAGCAGCCCCAGCATTTT.

This clonotype was found a few times. The chain uses TRBV9 and TRBJ2-3; 12 bases agree with TRBD2. This CDR3 comprises 18 residues. With 0 bases clipped from V and 0 bases from J, the junction kept 5 bases outside the gene matches. Germline CDR1 is SGDLS and CDR2 is YYNGEE. CDR3 nucleotide sequence: TGTGCCAGCAGCGTAGGACTAGCGGGGGTGGGTAGCACAGATACGCAGTATTTT. The encoded protein is CASSVGLAGVGSTDTQYF.

The chain links TRBV20-1 to TRBJ1-2, with TRBD1 matching 7 bases. The V segment lost 3 bases and the J segment 2 bases; nucleotides outside the gene matches: 6. The CDR3 sequence is 14 residues long. From germline, CDR1 is DFQATT and CDR2 SNEGSKA (reference sequence). The CDR3 loop is CSASQTGLNYGYTF. Written as DNA, the CDR3 is TGCAGTGCTAGCCAGACAGGGTTGAACTATGGCTACACCTTC.

In its sample, this clonotype was seen a few times. The CDR3 nucleotides are TGTGCCAGCAGGATGAGCGGGGAGAAAGACGAGCAGTACTTC. This sequence encodes CASRMSGEKDEQYF. The chain employs TRBV12-3 or TRBV12-4 and TRBJ2-7; 7 bases are shared with TRBD2. This CDR3 spans 14 amino acids. V lost 6 bases to trimming and J lost 5 bases; unmatched junction nucleotides: 10.

This chain connects TRBV3-1 to TRBJ2-1; no clear D. This CDR3 is 14 amino acids long. V dropped 1 base and J dropped 8 bases, with 12 bases sitting between them. CDR1 LGHDT and CDR2 YNNKEL come from the germline V gene (reference sequence). CDR3 region: CASSQGVGKDEQFF. As DNA, the CDR3 is TGTGCCAGCAGCCAAGGGGTTGGAAAGGATGAGCAGTTCTTC.

This clonotype has just a few counts. The rearrangement joins TRBV27 to TRBJ1-1; TRBD1 matches 8 bases. Germline values: CDR1 MNHEY, CDR2 SMNVEV (reference sequence). The CDR3 totals 14 residues. The junction had 8 bases not matched to a gene; V was cut back by 3 bases and J by 8 bases. Here the CDR3 reads CASSFNPGQGEAFF. In nucleotides, the CDR3 is TGTGCCAGCAGTTTCAACCCCGGACAGGGAGAAGCTTTCTTT.

The J gene is TRBJ1-6, the V gene TRBV14; TRBD1 might be the D (6 bases). The CDR3 is 18 residues long. Trimming removed 6 bases from V and 9 bases from J, with 27 bases in between. Per the germline V gene, CDR1 is SGHDN and CDR2 is FVKESK. The CDR3 region is CASRPRPPRTATGSPLHF. The CDR3 nucleotides read TGTGCCAGCAGGCCAAGGCCCCCGAGGACAGCCACTGGTTCACCCCTCCACTTT.

V is TRBV18 and J is TRBJ1-2; D remains ambiguous. The CDR3 consists of 13 residues. The V gene's germline CDR1 is KGHSH and CDR2 LQKENI. Trimming removed 1 base at V and 6 bases at J, with 9 bases between. As DNA, the CDR3 is TGTGCCAGCTCACCACAAGGTCGGGATGGCTACACCTTC. It encodes CASSPQGRDGYTF.

The V gene is TRBV6-1, the J gene TRBJ2-7, with no clear D. CDR1 and CDR2 from the germline V gene are MNHNS and SASEGT. V was shortened by 0 bases and J by 2 bases, with 5 bases between the two germline ends. The CDR3 has 13 amino acids. The CDR3 DNA sequence: TGTGCCAGCAGTGAAGCGGAACCCTACGAGCAGTACTTC. Amino acids: CASSEAEPYEQYF.

The chain recombines TRBV2 with TRBJ2-4; D may be TRBD1 (6 bases). The J call may be mistaken, given a closer DNA end match to TRBJ2-7. The CDR3 is 15 residues long. The germline V gene has CDR1 SNHLY and CDR2 FYNNEI. CDR3 coding DNA: TGTGCCAGCACCAAAGAAGGAGGACAGTCAAACGAGCAGTACTTC. Encoded protein: CASTKEGGQSNEQYF.

This chain links TRBV7-9 with TRBJ1-2, with a possible D match to TRBD1 (5 bases). The germline V and J ends were trimmed by 5 bases and 4 bases, with 17 bases remaining between them. The CDR3 is 15 residues long. Germline CDR1 and CDR2: SEHNR and FQNEAQ (reference sequence). The CDR3 reads CASSRGEGQPYGYTF. CDR3 coding DNA: TGTGCCAGCAGCCGAGGGGAGGGGCAGCCCTATGGCTACACCTTC.

This rearrangement joins TRBV29-1 to TRBJ2-7; 7 positions agree with TRBD1. This CDR3 is built from 14 residues. V trimming: 6 bases; J trimming: 9 bases; junction bases outside the gene matches: 17. CDR1 is SQVTM and CDR2 is ANQGSEA in the germline V gene. This CDR3 reads CSVVPGTASGVQYF. In DNA form, the CDR3 reads TGCAGCGTCGTTCCCGGGACAGCCTCCGGGGTGCAGTACTTC.

In its sample, this clonotype was seen a few times. The chain combines TRBV20-1 with TRBJ2-5; D is possibly TRBD2 (5 bases). The ends were cut back, 5 bases at V and 5 bases at J, with 18 bases in the middle. From germline, CDR1 is DFQATT and CDR2 SNEGSKA (reference sequence). The CDR3 is 14 residues long. This CDR3 reads CSAPQSSGMETQYF. CDR3 coding DNA: TGCAGTGCTCCTCAGAGTTCGGGGATGGAGACCCAGTACTTC.

The chain carries TRBV6-5 and TRBJ2-7; no clear D gene. V dropped 0 bases and J dropped 1 base, with 4 bases sitting between them. Germline V CDR1 and CDR2: MNHEY, SVGAGI. This CDR3 is 13 amino acids long. This chain's CDR3 is CASSYSNSYEQYF. CDR3 in DNA: TGTGCCAGCAGTTACTCGAATTCCTACGAGCAGTACTTC.